The 16 T cell receptor beta chains presented below share a single source sample, sequenced in a study of blood T cells in healthy people across ages. Primed by a sample-barcoded 5' primer and a J-beta primer mix, a second PCR proceeded for roughly 6 to 12 cycles. Using its own MiXCR run on the 5' RACE reads, TCRdb lists one record per CDR3 protein. The sample has about 630,000 distinct CDR3 sequences, more than 20% seen once. Sequenced material: blood. Receptors originate from a man aged 70-80 years in good health.

This clonotype was seen a few times. A much larger clone lies one base from this, so it may be a read error. The V call is TRBV10-3, the J call TRBJ2-7; D is unresolved. Germline values: CDR1 ENHRY, CDR2 SYGVKD. The V end was cut by 11 bases, the J end by 2 bases, with 19 bases between. This CDR3 is 14 amino acids long. The CDR3 DNA reads as TGTGCCGTCGCCTCGGCCTGCCGAACCTACGAGCAGTACTTC. Translating it yields CAVASACRTYEQYF.

This clonotype was seen a handful of times. The J gene is TRBJ2-5, the V gene TRBV6-1, with 11 bases that match TRBD2. Losses at the gene ends were 0 bases for V and 2 bases for J; bases not matched to a gene: 14. Germline V CDR1 and CDR2: MNHNS, SASEGT. This CDR3 has 20 residues. CDR3 amino acids: CASSEAPSGGRGAVQETQYF. CDR3 DNA sequence: TGTGCCAGCAGTGAAGCTCCTAGCGGGGGGCGAGGAGCGGTTCAAGAGACCCAGTACTTC.

As to this clonotype: A read error is possible here, since a much larger clone lies one base away. The chain recombines TRBV29-1 with TRBJ2-3, with D perhaps matching TRBD1 (5 bases). CDR1 is SQVTM, CDR2 ANQGSEA, per germline. The CDR3 sequence is 13 residues long. CDR3 DNA sequence: TGCAGCGTTGAAAGGGCAGGCACAGGTACGCAGTATTTT. Amino acids: CSVERAGTGTQYF.

V usage is TRBV6-5 and J usage is TRBJ1-2, with 7 bases identical to TRBD1. Trimming at V came to 2 bases and at J to 4 bases, leaving 10 bases not matched to a gene. The CDR3 covers 16 residues. Germline CDR1 reads MNHEY; CDR2 reads SVGAGI. CDR3 sequence reads: CASSYGQVVEGYGYTF. CDR3 nucleotides: TGTGCCAGCAGTTACGGACAGGTCGTCGAGGGCTATGGCTACACCTTC.

This clonotype was seen many times. This chain links TRBV5-1 with TRBJ2-7, with D perhaps matching TRBD2 (6 bases). The CDR3 runs 14 residues. CDR1 is SGHRS and CDR2 is YFSETQ in the germline V gene. Deletions cut 7 bases from V and 2 bases from J, with 16 bases between. This chain's CDR3 is CASQPGLNTYEQYF. The CDR3 nucleotides read TGCGCCAGCCAGCCGGGACTCAACACCTACGAGCAGTACTTC.

This clonotype was seen a few times. V gene TRBV28 combines with J gene TRBJ1-5; D is undetermined. V was clipped by 6 bases and J by 0 bases, with 12 bases between them. The CDR3 has 15 residues. Germline V gene data show CDR1 as MDHEN and CDR2 as SYDVKM. Here the CDR3 reads CASSGLGNSNQPQHF. CDR3 DNA sequence: TGTGCCAGCAGCGGGCTAGGAAATAGCAATCAGCCCCAGCATTTT.

The chain employs TRBV2 and TRBJ2-3, with a possible D match to TRBD1 (5 bases). There are 15 residues in the CDR3. The germline V gene has CDR1 SNHLY and CDR2 FYNNEI. V lost 10 bases and J 2 bases, leaving 19 bases between the germline ends. The CDR3 DNA follows: TGTGCCACCAACCCGACAGAGATACCCACAGATACGCAGTATTTT. The encoded protein is CATNPTEIPTDTQYF.

V usage is TRBV5-1 and J usage is TRBJ1-2; no firm D call. This CDR3 comprises 14 residues. Per germline, CDR1 SGHRS and CDR2 YFSETQ. The V gene lost 3 bases and the J gene lost 7 bases, with 16 bases spanning the gap. The CDR3 bases are TGCGCCAGCAGCTCTGACCGTTCTGTATCTGGCTACACCTTC. Amino acids: CASSSDRSVSGYTF.

This clonotype has only a few counts. This sequence joins TRBV5-1 and TRBJ2-1; D is unclear. The CDR3 runs to 15 residues. Between the trimmed V and J ends, which lost 0 bases and 1 base, there was a span of 8 bases. CDR1 and CDR2 (germline): SGHRS, YFSETQ. The CDR3 nucleotides are TGCGCCAGCAGCTTGGCGGCGGAGTCCTACAATGAGCAGTTCTTC. Protein product: CASSLAAESYNEQFF.

This clonotype was seen more than once but under ten times. The CDR3 protein is CASSPGGSAEKLFF. The CDR3 coding sequence is TGTGCCAGCAGCCCGGGCGGGTCCGCTGAAAAACTGTTTTTT. The chain has TRBV7-9 and TRBJ1-4; D is uncertain. V lost 5 bases and J 7 bases, leaving 14 bases between the germline ends. The length of the CDR3 is 14 residues. CDR1 is SEHNR and CDR2 is FQNEAQ in the germline V gene (reference sequence).

The sample holds many counts of this clonotype. The chain carries TRBV11-2 and TRBJ1-5; tentatively, D is TRBD1 (6 bases). The germline gives CDR1 SGHAT, CDR2 FQNNGV. CDR3 length equals 15 residues. V shed 4 bases and J shed 4 bases, with 14 bases lying between them. The DNA of the CDR3 is TGTGCCAGCAGCTCCCTTCAGGGGAAGAATCAGCCCCAGCATTTT. This translates into CASSSLQGKNQPQHF.

This clonotype was observed a handful of times. V and J are TRBV9 and TRBJ1-4, with D perhaps matching TRBD1 (6 bases). Germline CDR1 reads SGDLS; CDR2 reads YYNGEE. This CDR3 region has 15 residues. Trimming took off 2 bases at V and 5 bases at J, with 13 bases between the two ends. The CDR3 is CASSVQGRRNEKLFF. The CDR3 DNA sequence: TGTGCCAGCAGCGTGCAGGGGCGACGGAATGAAAAACTGTTTTTT. The full variable domain, its missing parts supplied by reference TRBV9 and TRBJ1-4, is DSGVTQTPKHLITATGQRVTLRCSPRSGDLSVYWYQQSLDQGLQFLIQYYNGEERAKGNILERFSAQQFPDLHSELNLSSLELGDSALYFCASSVQGRRNEKLFFGSGTQLSVL.

This clonotype turned up a few times. This chain joins TRBV28 and TRBJ2-5; weak D call: TRBD1 (6 bases). Germline CDR1 MDHEN, CDR2 SYDVKM. The V and J ends lost 5 bases and 4 bases respectively, with 17 bases between them. This CDR3 region has 15 residues. The CDR3 sequence is CASSEQGKGGETQYF. CDR3 bases: TGTGCCAGCAGTGAACAGGGCAAGGGTGGAGAGACCCAGTACTTC.

This clonotype was detected ten times or more. The chain carries TRBV20-1 and TRBJ2-3; no firm D call. The germline gives CDR1 DFQATT, CDR2 SNEGSKA (reference sequence). V gave up 7 bases and J gave up 4 bases, with 9 bases separating them. This CDR3 has 11 amino acids. DNA for the CDR3: TGCAGTGGAAGATTCTCAGATACGCAGTATTTT. Protein: CSGRFSDTQYF.

This clonotype counts as medium-sized. At one end the junction does not follow the germline gene, possibly because of a read error. The rearrangement joins TRBV7-2 to TRBJ2-3; no definite D call. Germline V gives CDR1 SGHTA, CDR2 FQGNSA. The CDR3 runs to 13 residues. The CDR3 nucleotides read TGTGCCAGCAGTTTAGTGGGCACAGATACGCAGTATTTT. Its protein is CASSLVGTDTQYF.

This clonotype was counted between two and nine times. This chain links TRBV13 with TRBJ2-7, with 7 bases fitting TRBD1. This CDR3 comprises 14 residues. The V segment lost 0 bases and the J segment 4 bases; nucleotides outside the gene matches: 3. Germline V CDR1 and CDR2: PRHDT, FYEKMQ (reference sequence). The CDR3 reads CASSLGTGWYEQYF. The CDR3 bases are TGTGCCAGCAGCTTAGGGACAGGGTGGTACGAGCAGTACTTC.